This T cell receptor beta chain was recovered during a study of T cells in Graves' hyperthyroidism and ophthalmopathy. The germline V gene encodes CDR1 MNHEY and CDR2 SMNVEV (reference sequence). The CDR3 is 15 amino acids. Amplification targeted TCR beta CDR3 regions from RNA transcripts. The HTBI set primed first-round TCR CDR3 RT-PCR. MiXCR, applied by TCRdb to the multiplex PCR reads, yields one record per CDR3 protein. The table has hundreds of thousands of distinct CDR3 sequences, roughly 15% seen once. The cohort's ophthalmopathy patients, a group with duration under 3 months, had a Clinical Activity Score of at least 3 and a NOSPECS grade of at least 4. The PBMCs were taken from around 9 ml of fresh peripheral blood. To note about this clonotype: What it recognizes is unknown. With a much larger clone just one base away, this may be a read error.

Whole-study findings and limits: Stable hyperthyroidism and ophthalmopathy were separated using 13 V-J signatures. The blood repertoire included most of the expanded thyroid clonotypes above 0.001.

This rearrangement joins TRBV27 to TRBJ2-1; TRBD1 might be the D (5 bases). The sequence came from a woman aged 50 to 60 with Graves' ophthalmopathy. Sequencing was performed on blood. The CDR3 is CAGSPGPGIGYEQFF. The DNA of the CDR3 is TGTGCCGGCAGTCCTGGGCCAGGGATTGGTTATGAGCAGTTCTTC.